The 21 T cell receptor beta chains in this list originate from one sample, sequenced in a study of blood T cell repertoires in COVID-19. TCRdb's copy holds only in-frame clones and misses some; the assay was immunoSEQ multiplex PCR. The top ten clones hold approximately 4.3% of a sample with 120,000 or so clones, 86% of them seen once. Source material: peripheral blood. These receptor sequences come from a man aged 40-50 years with acute or convalescent COVID-19.

This chain joins TRBV7-2 and TRBJ1-1; TRBD1 aligns across 10 bases. CDR3 length: 18 residues. J gave up 1 base and V 3 bases, and 11 bases lay outside the gene matches. The germline gives CDR1 SGHTA, CDR2 FQGNSA. The CDR3: CASSFRTGGRSENTEAFF. CDR3 nucleotides: TGTGCCAGCAGCTTCCGGACAGGGGGGCGATCTGAGAACACTGAAGCTTTCTTT. Using reference TRBV7-2 and TRBJ1-1 for the parts outside the CDR3, the full variable domain is GAGVSQSPSNKVTEKGKDVELRCDPISGHTALYWYRQSLGQGLEFLIYFQGNSAPDKSGLPSDRFSAERTGGSVSTLTIQRTQQEDSAVYLCASSFRTGGRSENTEAFFGQGTRLTVV.

The chain uses TRBV6-2 or TRBV6-3 and TRBJ1-3; tentative D call: TRBD1 (6 bases). CDR3 length: 16 amino acids. V gave up 0 bases and J gave up 1 base, with 10 bases separating them. The germline gives CDR1 MNHEY, CDR2 SVGEGT. The chain's CDR3 is CASSYSGRGSGNTIYF. CDR3 sequence (DNA): TGTGCCAGCAGTTACTCCGGCAGGGGTTCTGGAAACACCATATATTTT.

The chain joins TRBV7-2 to TRBJ1-5; 8 positions agree with TRBD1. The CDR3 extends over 15 amino acids. V trimming: 5 bases; J trimming: 1 base; junction bases outside the gene matches: 4. The V gene's germline CDR1 is SGHTA and CDR2 FQGNSA. The CDR3: CASSIRTGSNQPQHF. As DNA, the CDR3 is TGTGCCAGCAGCATTAGGACAGGGAGCAATCAGCCCCAGCATTTT.

The chain carries TRBV5-1 and TRBJ2-5, with TRBD2 matching 9 bases. There are 16 residues in the CDR3. Germline V gene sequence: CDR1 SGHRS, CDR2 YFSETQ. J was trimmed by 5 bases and V by 4 bases; bases with no gene match: 12. CDR3 nucleotide sequence: TGCGCCAGCAGCCAGATCCTTAGCGGGGGTAGGGAGACCCAGTACTTC. Its translation: CASSQILSGGRETQYF.

This rearrangement joins TRBV6-6 to TRBJ2-5, with D possibly being TRBD1 (6 bases). V was shortened by 7 bases and J by 5 bases, with 20 bases between the two germline ends. The CDR3 runs to 15 residues. Looked up from germline, CDR1 is MNHNY and CDR2 is SVGAGI (reference sequence). The CDR3 protein is CASNRRDNEGETQYF. As DNA, the CDR3 is TGTGCCAGCAACCGAAGGGACAACGAAGGGGAGACCCAGTACTTC.

The J gene is TRBJ1-2, the V gene TRBV7-2; D is possibly TRBD1 (6 bases). In germline, CDR1 is SGHTA, CDR2 FQGNSA. The V end was cut by 5 bases, the J end by 8 bases, with 18 bases between. The CDR3 extends over 14 amino acids. The CDR3 coding sequence is TGTGCCAGCAGCCACACCCATTGGACAGACGGCTACACCTTC. Its translation: CASSHTHWTDGYTF.

This clone came up a few times. This rearrangement joins TRBV9 to TRBJ1-2, with 7 positions matching TRBD1. The length of the CDR3 is 14 residues. Germline trimming cut 4 bases from V and 8 bases from J; bases unmatched to any gene: 11. CDR1 is SGDLS, CDR2 YYNGEE, per germline. In nucleotides, the CDR3 is TGTGCCAGCAGCACCACCGACAGGGTTGGGGGCTACACCTTC. Encoded protein: CASSTTDRVGGYTF. Combining the CDR3 with reference TRBV9 and TRBJ1-2 gives the whole variable domain DSGVTQTPKHLITATGQRVTLRCSPRSGDLSVYWYQQSLDQGLQFLIQYYNGEERAKGNILERFSAQQFPDLHSELNLSSLELGDSALYFCASSTTDRVGGYTFGSGTRLTVV.

This chain connects TRBV25-1 to TRBJ2-1; 10 bases align to TRBD1. Trimming took 3 bases from V and 7 from J; bases not matched to a gene: 6. CDR1 MGHDK and CDR2 SYGVNS come from the germline V gene. This CDR3 has 15 residues. DNA for the CDR3: TGTGCCAGCAGTGACCCGGGACAGGGGACGAATGAGCAGTTCTTC. As protein: CASSDPGQGTNEQFF.

The V gene is TRBV29-1, the J gene TRBJ1-2; D not resolved. Trimming removed 3 bases at V and 1 base at J, with 9 bases between. Germline lookup yields CDR1 SQVTM and CDR2 ANQGSEA. The CDR3 consists of 13 residues. The CDR3 DNA sequence: TGCAGCGTTGATCCGGCGGATAACTATGGCTACACCTTC. Residues: CSVDPADNYGYTF.

The chain links TRBV9 to TRBJ2-2; D is unclear. The CDR3 runs 15 residues. CDR1 and CDR2 from the germline V gene are SGDLS and YYNGEE. Trimming took off 0 bases at V and 5 bases at J, with 11 bases between the two ends. The CDR3 is CASSVAPTGTGELFF. DNA for the CDR3: TGTGCCAGCAGCGTAGCCCCCACCGGGACCGGGGAGCTGTTTTTT.

The chain couples TRBV6-2 or TRBV6-3 to TRBJ2-1, with D unresolved. Deletions cut 5 bases from V and 9 bases from J, with 17 bases between. CDR3 length: 14 amino acids. Germline V gene sequence: CDR1 MNHEY, CDR2 SVGEGT. The CDR3 protein is CASSHDNHQGEQFF. The CDR3, as DNA: TGTGCCAGCAGTCACGACAACCACCAAGGTGAGCAGTTCTTC.

The chain joins TRBV3-1 (or the pseudogene TRBV3-2) to TRBJ1-2; D ambiguous. This CDR3 is built from 14 residues. CDR1 LGHDT and CDR2 YNNKEL come from the germline V gene (reference sequence). Trimming stripped 5 bases from V and 7 bases from J, with 17 bases between. The CDR3 is CASSVKHGMSGYTF. CDR3 in DNA: TGTGCCAGCAGCGTAAAGCACGGGATGAGTGGCTACACCTTC.

This chain connects TRBV4-1 to TRBJ1-2; TRBD1 aligns across 7 bases. From germline, CDR1 is MGHRA and CDR2 YSYEKL. The CDR3 contains 16 residues. The V gene end was trimmed by 0 bases and the J gene end by 2 bases; junction bases not matched to a gene: 6. The CDR3 DNA reads as TGCGCCAGCAGCCAAGATCCGGGACAGAGAAACTATGGCTACACCTTC. Translation: CASSQDPGQRNYGYTF.

This clone was recorded once. The V and J genes are TRBV6-6 and TRBJ2-3, with TRBD2 matching over 10 bases. Losses at the gene ends were 4 bases for V and 3 bases for J; bases not matched to a gene: 7. The germline V gene encodes CDR1 MNHNY and CDR2 SVGAGI (reference sequence). This CDR3 spans 16 amino acids. The CDR3, as DNA: TGTGCCAGCAGTTTAGCGGGGGGCCAGGGGACAGATACGCAGTATTTT. Translated: CASSLAGGQGTDTQYF.

The CDR3 sequence: CASSFLGFEKLFF. CDR3 bases: TGTGCCAGCAGTTTCCTGGGCTTTGAAAAACTGTTTTTT. The chain employs TRBV27 and TRBJ1-4; D is uncertain. Germline V gene sequence: CDR1 MNHEY, CDR2 SMNVEV (reference sequence). The CDR3 is made up of 13 amino acids. Trimming pared 3 bases from V and 7 bases from J, leaving 9 bases between.

J is TRBJ2-2 and V is TRBV5-6; D is ambiguous. The CDR3 is made up of 15 amino acids. Germline V lookup: CDR1 SGHDT, CDR2 YYEEEE. Between the trimmed V and J ends, which lost 1 base and 0 bases, there was a span of 7 bases. The CDR3 region is CASSLTSPNTGELFF. DNA of the CDR3: TGTGCCAGCAGCTTGACAAGTCCGAACACCGGGGAGCTGTTTTTT.

The CDR3 protein is CASSLMPGENTEAFF. The CDR3 DNA sequence: TGCGCCAGCAGCTTGATGCCAGGTGAGAACACTGAAGCTTTCTTT. The chain has TRBV5-1 and TRBJ1-1; no reliable D call. The CDR3 is 15 amino acids. Germline V CDR1 and CDR2: SGHRS, YFSETQ. V lost 1 base and J 1 base, leaving 11 bases between the germline ends. The whole variable domain, remainder taken from reference TRBV5-1 and TRBJ1-1, is KAGVTQTPRYLIKTRGQQVTLSCSPISGHRSVSWYQQTPGQGLQFLFEYFSETQRNKGNFPGRFSGRQFSNSRSEMNVSTLELGDSALYLCASSLMPGENTEAFFGQGTRLTVV.

The chain employs TRBV12-3 or TRBV12-4 and TRBJ1-4; no clear D gene. Trimming pared 7 bases from V and 3 bases from J, leaving 9 bases between. The CDR3 is 13 amino acids. The CDR3 nucleotides read TGTGCCAGCACGGGGAACCCTAATGAAAAACTGTTTTTT. It translates to CASTGNPNEKLFF.

The chain employs TRBV30 and TRBJ2-7, with TRBD2 matching 11 bases. J lost 4 bases, V lost 4 bases, and 3 bases had no gene match. This CDR3 comprises 13 residues. Germline values: CDR1 GTSNPN, CDR2 SVGIG (reference sequence). The CDR3 reads CAWNIAGGYEQYF. CDR3 nucleotides: TGTGCCTGGAATATAGCGGGAGGGTACGAGCAGTACTTC.

This rearrangement joins TRBV7-9 to TRBJ2-6; no firm D call. Trimming took 1 base from V and 0 from J, leaving 10 bases between them. CDR1 is SEHNR and CDR2 is FQNEAQ in the germline V gene (reference sequence). The CDR3 covers 17 residues. CDR3 bases: TGTGCCAGCAGCTTAGATCACGGGTACTCTGGGGCCAACGTCCTGACTTTC. Translating it yields CASSLDHGYSGANVLTF.

The gene calls are TRBV18 and TRBJ2-3; D gene uncertain. Germline V gene sequence: CDR1 KGHSH, CDR2 LQKENI. V lost 2 bases and J 2 bases, leaving 5 bases between the germline ends. The CDR3 has 13 residues. In nucleotides, the CDR3 is TGTGCCAGCTCACCATCGTACACAGATACGCAGTATTTT. This codes for CASSPSYTDTQYF.